The sequence of this TCR beta chain was determined in a study of blood T cells in healthy people across ages. A second 7 to 11 cycle PCR used barcoded and J-beta primers. TCRdb ran MiXCR on the 5' RACE reads and lists one entry per CDR3 protein. The profile covers some 940,000 distinct CDR3 sequences, with approximately 32% appearing a single time and roughly 10% taken by the ten largest. V shed 3 bases and J shed 0 bases, with 8 bases lying between them. Per germline, CDR1 SNHLY and CDR2 FYNNEI. This CDR3 is 14 amino acids long. The same specimen was also included in a second study, on T cells of mothers and their children.

Input material: blood. The clonotype comes from a woman aged 40-49 years in good health. The chain has TRBV2 and TRBJ2-5; D not resolved. CDR3 coding DNA: TGTGCCAGCAGTGACCCGTCGGACCAAGAGACCCAGTACTTC. Translation gives CASSDPSDQETQYF.